Listed here are 21 T cell receptor beta chains from one sample, sequenced in a study of T cell changes during pregnancy in multiple sclerosis. Sequencing was performed with immunoSEQ multiplex PCR; in TCRdb, only in-frame clones are kept and a portion is missing. The profile covers fewer than 65,000 clones, with about 88% appearing a single time and around 3.3% taken by the ten largest. The sequencing used peripheral blood, collected in the first trimester of pregnancy. The origin of the receptors is a female donor in good health, enrolled as a control in a pregnancy study.

The chain joins TRBV19 to TRBJ1-3, with a tentative D call TRBD1 (5 bases). CDR1 and CDR2 (germline): LNHDA, SQIVND (reference sequence). This CDR3 has 15 amino acids. V lost 8 bases, J lost 2 bases, and 16 bases lay in between. The CDR3 loop reads CASFLGPGAGNTIYF. The CDR3 DNA is TGTGCCAGTTTCCTGGGTCCGGGGGCTGGAAACACCATATATTTT.

V usage is TRBV5-1 and J usage is TRBJ1-1; D remains unclear. Trimming shortened V by 0 bases and J by 1 base, and 7 bases separated the two germline ends. The CDR3 is 14 amino acids. Germline V lookup: CDR1 SGHRS, CDR2 YFSETQ. CDR3 DNA: TGCGCCAGCAGCTTGGCGCAACAGAACACTGAAGCTTTCTTT. It translates to CASSLAQQNTEAFF.

J is TRBJ1-4 and V is TRBV5-4; D not certain. Germline lookup yields CDR1 SGHNT and CDR2 YYREEE (reference sequence). The CDR3 runs to 13 residues. Trimming cost V 6 bases and J 7 bases, with 13 bases left between them. The CDR3 protein is CASTSAPGEKLFF. The CDR3 DNA sequence: TGTGCCAGCACCAGCGCACCCGGTGAAAAACTGTTTTTT.

This chain uses TRBV9 with TRBJ2-2, with D possibly being TRBD2 (5 bases). CDR3 length: 15 amino acids. Trimming cost V 1 base and J 6 bases, with 13 bases left between them. The germline CDR1 and CDR2 sequences are SGDLS and YYNGEE. The CDR3 loop reads CASSVSGRGSGELFF. The CDR3 DNA reads as TGTGCCAGCAGCGTAAGCGGTCGAGGGTCCGGGGAGCTGTTTTTT.

The rearrangement uses TRBV25-1 and TRBJ1-1, with D unclear. CDR3 size: 12 residues. V was shortened by 10 bases and J by 0 bases, with 9 bases between the two germline ends. Germline V gene data show CDR1 as MGHDK and CDR2 as SYGVNS. The chain's CDR3 is CATSTVNTEAFF. CDR3 coding DNA: TGTGCCACCTCTACAGTGAACACTGAAGCTTTCTTT.

This chain's CDR3 is CASSVGQGAPQPQHF. CDR3 DNA sequence: TGTGCCAGCAGCGTAGGACAGGGGGCCCCTCAGCCCCAGCATTTT. The genes are TRBV9 and TRBJ1-5, with TRBD1 matching 10 bases. The trim removed 0 bases at V and 6 bases at J, leaving 3 bases unmatched. The V gene's germline CDR1 is SGDLS and CDR2 YYNGEE. The CDR3 spans 15 residues.

The rearrangement joins TRBV7-8 to TRBJ1-5; unclear D gene. V dropped 0 bases and J dropped 2 bases, with 5 bases sitting between them. Germline V gene lookup returns CDR1 SGHVS and CDR2 FQNEAQ. The CDR3 covers 14 residues. The CDR3 loop reads CASSLAQGNQPQHF. In DNA, the CDR3 is TGTGCCAGCAGCTTAGCTCAGGGCAATCAGCCCCAGCATTTT.

The chain combines TRBV4-2 with TRBJ1-2, with D possibly TRBD1 on 6 matching bases. Germline V lookup: CDR1 LGHNA, CDR2 YNFKEQ. The CDR3 covers 11 residues. V lost 4 bases, J lost 8 bases, and 8 bases lay in between. CDR3 amino acids: CASSPGVGYTF. The CDR3 DNA sequence: TGTGCCAGCAGCCCAGGGGTCGGCTACACCTTC.

V gene TRBV6-1 combines with J gene TRBJ2-7, with D unclear. The V and J ends lost 3 bases and 4 bases respectively, with 7 bases between them. Per the germline V gene, CDR1 is MNHNS and CDR2 is SASEGT. CDR3 length: 12 amino acids. The CDR3 spells CASSDQRYEQYF. The CDR3 DNA sequence: TGTGCCAGCAGTGATCAGCGTTACGAGCAGTACTTC.

The chain combines TRBV5-6 with TRBJ1-2; tentatively, D is TRBD1 (6 bases). Germline V lookup: CDR1 SGHDT, CDR2 YYEEEE. The V end was cut by 1 base, the J end by 4 bases, with 11 bases between. The CDR3 consists of 14 residues. CDR3 in DNA: TGTGCCAGCAGCTTGCAGGGGCTAAGCTATGGCTACACCTTC. Its translation is CASSLQGLSYGYTF.

The chain combines TRBV11-2 with TRBJ2-1; maybe TRBD1 (6 bases). The CDR3 runs 15 residues. Trimming took 6 bases from V and 4 from J, leaving 16 bases between them. CDR1 SGHAT and CDR2 FQNNGV come from the germline V gene. The CDR3 reads CASSLPGHHYNEQFF. CDR3 DNA: TGTGCCAGCAGTCTCCCGGGACATCATTACAATGAGCAGTTCTTC.

This sequence joins TRBV6-1 and TRBJ1-1; the D is unclear. V was trimmed by 6 bases and J by 3 bases, leaving 14 bases between them. Germline-derived CDR1 and CDR2 are MNHNS and SASEGT. This CDR3 comprises 14 residues. The CDR3 protein is CASSLGGHYTEAFF. As DNA, the CDR3 is TGTGCCAGCAGCCTAGGAGGCCATTACACTGAAGCTTTCTTT.

The gene calls are TRBV15 and TRBJ1-3; D is ambiguous. Germline V gene lookup returns CDR1 LNHNV and CDR2 YYDKDF (reference sequence). The CDR3 consists of 13 residues. Trimming took off 8 bases at V and 0 bases at J, with 8 bases between the two ends. CDR3 sequence: CATRDHSGNTIYF. The CDR3 coding sequence is TGTGCCACCCGGGATCACTCTGGAAACACCATATATTTT. The full variable domain, rest sourced from reference TRBV15 and TRBJ1-3, is DAMVIQNPRYQVTQFGKPVTLSCSQTLNHNVMYWYQQKSSQAPKLLFHYYDKDFNNEADTPDNFQSRRPNTSFCFLDIRSPGLGDTAMYLCATRDHSGNTIYFGEGSWLTVV.

The chain links TRBV6-5 to TRBJ2-2; the D is unclear. V shed 7 bases and J shed 4 bases, with 10 bases lying between them. The germline CDR1 and CDR2 sequences are MNHEY and SVGAGI. The CDR3 contains 13 residues. The CDR3: CASIPDSTGELFF. The CDR3 DNA reads as TGTGCCAGCATACCTGACTCCACCGGGGAGCTGTTTTTT.

V gene TRBV7-3 combines with J gene TRBJ2-3, with 7 bases identical to TRBD2. CDR3 length equals 15 residues. Germline V lookup: CDR1 SGHTA, CDR2 FQGTGA. With 2 bases clipped from V and 4 bases from J, the junction kept 6 bases outside the gene matches. CDR3 nucleotides: TGTGCCAGCAGCTTAGGAGGCGGGAGTGCAGATACGCAGTATTTT. Encoded protein: CASSLGGGSADTQYF.

The J gene is TRBJ1-1, the V gene TRBV7-2; 9 positions agree with TRBD1. The CDR3 runs 15 residues. Germline V gene data show CDR1 as SGHTA and CDR2 as FQGNSA. J gave up 2 bases and V 5 bases, and 6 bases lay outside the gene matches. CDR3 sequence: CASSIPDRGNTEAFF. CDR3 in DNA: TGTGCCAGCAGCATTCCGGACAGGGGAAACACTGAAGCTTTCTTT.

The gene calls are TRBV6-1 and TRBJ1-2, with 7 bases aligning to TRBD1. The germline gives CDR1 MNHNS, CDR2 SASEGT. Trimming removed 1 base from V and 2 bases from J; junction bases left unmatched: 4. This CDR3 is 15 amino acids long. DNA for the CDR3: TGTGCCAGCAGTGAAGTCAGGGACAGCAACTATGGCTACACCTTC. Protein product: CASSEVRDSNYGYTF.

The CDR3 reads CASSQFAGTEETQYF. CDR3 coding DNA: TGTGCCAGCAGCCAATTTGCCGGGACAGAAGAGACCCAGTACTTC. The chain combines TRBV14 with TRBJ2-5, with 7 positions matching TRBD1. Trimming cost V 2 bases and J 3 bases; bases outside gene matches: 6. The CDR3 is 15 amino acids. Germline V CDR1 and CDR2: SGHDN, FVKESK.

Written as DNA, the CDR3 is TGTGCCAGCAGCGTAACTAGCGGGGGCCCGGGTAATGAGCAGTTCTTC. Translating gives CASSVTSGGPGNEQFF. The chain recombines TRBV9 with TRBJ2-1; 11 bases align to TRBD2. The CDR3 is made up of 16 amino acids. V shed 1 base and J 7 bases; nucleotides not matched to a gene: 7. CDR1 and CDR2 (germline): SGDLS, YYNGEE. Variable domain in full (rest from reference TRBV9 and TRBJ2-1): DSGVTQTPKHLITATGQRVTLRCSPRSGDLSVYWYQQSLDQGLQFLIQYYNGEERAKGNILERFSAQQFPDLHSELNLSSLELGDSALYFCASSVTSGGPGNEQFFGPGTRLTVL.

This chain joins TRBV2 and TRBJ1-2; 11 positions agree with TRBD1. This CDR3 is 15 amino acids long. Germline V gives CDR1 SNHLY, CDR2 FYNNEI. Trimming at V came to 6 bases and at J to 3 bases, leaving 6 bases not matched to a gene. The CDR3 loop reads CASRGPGQGDYGYTF. For the CDR3, the DNA is TGTGCCAGCAGGGGACCGGGACAGGGGGACTATGGCTACACCTTC. The variable domain in full, completed from reference TRBV2 and TRBJ1-2, reads EPEVTQTPSHQVTQMGQEVILRCVPISNHLYFYWYRQILGQKVEFLVSFYNNEISEKSEIFDDQFSVERPDGSNFTLKIRSTKLEDSAMYFCASRGPGQGDYGYTFGSGTRLTVV.

This chain uses TRBV7-9 with TRBJ2-2, with D possibly matching TRBD2 (5 bases). Germline V lookup: CDR1 SEHNR, CDR2 FQNEAQ (reference sequence). This CDR3 region has 16 residues. The V gene lost 6 bases and the J gene lost 4 bases, with 18 bases spanning the gap. CDR3 sequence: CASSPRTPRATGELFF. The CDR3 nucleotides are TGTGCCAGCAGTCCAAGGACTCCCCGGGCCACCGGGGAGCTGTTTTTT. The whole variable domain, filled in from reference TRBV7-9 and TRBJ2-2, reads DTGVSQNPRHKITKRGQNVTFRCDPISEHNRLYWYRQTLGQGPEFLTYFQNEAQLEKSRLLSDRFSAERPKGSFSTLEIQRTEQGDSAMYLCASSPRTPRATGELFFGEGSRLTVL.